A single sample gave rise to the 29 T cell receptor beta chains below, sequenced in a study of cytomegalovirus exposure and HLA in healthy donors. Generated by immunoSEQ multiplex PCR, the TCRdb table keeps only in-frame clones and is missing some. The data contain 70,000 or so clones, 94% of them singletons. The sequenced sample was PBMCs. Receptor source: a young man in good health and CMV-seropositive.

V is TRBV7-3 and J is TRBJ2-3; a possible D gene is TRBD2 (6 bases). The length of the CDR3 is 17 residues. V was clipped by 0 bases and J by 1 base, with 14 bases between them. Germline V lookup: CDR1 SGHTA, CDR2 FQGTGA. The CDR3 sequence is CASSLTGGAARTDTQYF. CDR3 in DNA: TGTGCCAGCAGCTTAACTGGCGGGGCAGCTCGCACAGATACGCAGTATTTT.

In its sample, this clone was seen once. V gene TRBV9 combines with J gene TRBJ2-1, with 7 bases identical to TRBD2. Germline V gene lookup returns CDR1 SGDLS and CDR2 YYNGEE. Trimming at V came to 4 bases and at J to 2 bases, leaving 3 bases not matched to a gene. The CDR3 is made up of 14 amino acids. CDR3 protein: CASSLGLAYNEQFF. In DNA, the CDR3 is TGTGCCAGCAGCCTCGGACTAGCCTACAATGAGCAGTTCTTC.

The CDR3, as DNA: TGTGCCAGCAGTGAAGCGGGACTAGCGGGAGACAATGAGCAGTTCTTC. Amino acid sequence: CASSEAGLAGDNEQFF. The chain joins TRBV2 to TRBJ2-1; TRBD2 agrees at 14 bases. Germline lookup yields CDR1 SNHLY and CDR2 FYNNEI. The V segment lost 0 bases and the J segment 5 bases; nucleotides outside the gene matches: 0. CDR3 length equals 16 residues.

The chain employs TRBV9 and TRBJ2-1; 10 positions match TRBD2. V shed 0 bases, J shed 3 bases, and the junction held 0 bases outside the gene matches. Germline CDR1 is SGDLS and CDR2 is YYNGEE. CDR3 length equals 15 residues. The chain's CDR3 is CASSVASGGYNEQFF. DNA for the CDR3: TGTGCCAGCAGCGTAGCTAGCGGGGGCTACAATGAGCAGTTCTTC.

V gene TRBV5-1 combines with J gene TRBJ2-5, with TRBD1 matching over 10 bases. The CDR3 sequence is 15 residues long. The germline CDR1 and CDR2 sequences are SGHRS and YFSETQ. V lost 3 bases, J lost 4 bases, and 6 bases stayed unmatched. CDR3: CASSSGTGEGETQYF. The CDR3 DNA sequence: TGCGCCAGCAGCTCCGGGACAGGGGAGGGAGAGACCCAGTACTTC.

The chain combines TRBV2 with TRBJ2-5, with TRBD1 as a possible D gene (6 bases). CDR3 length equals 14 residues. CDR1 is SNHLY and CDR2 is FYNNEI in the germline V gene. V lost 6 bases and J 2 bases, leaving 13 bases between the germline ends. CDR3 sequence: CASRYRVGQETQYF. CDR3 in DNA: TGTGCCAGCAGATACAGGGTGGGACAAGAGACCCAGTACTTC.

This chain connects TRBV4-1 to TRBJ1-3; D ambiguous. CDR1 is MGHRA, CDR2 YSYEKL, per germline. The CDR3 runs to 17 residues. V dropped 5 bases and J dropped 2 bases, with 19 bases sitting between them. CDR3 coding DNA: TGCGCCAGCAGCGAACGACTACTGCTTACAGCTGGAAACACCATATATTTT. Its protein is CASSERLLLTAGNTIYF.

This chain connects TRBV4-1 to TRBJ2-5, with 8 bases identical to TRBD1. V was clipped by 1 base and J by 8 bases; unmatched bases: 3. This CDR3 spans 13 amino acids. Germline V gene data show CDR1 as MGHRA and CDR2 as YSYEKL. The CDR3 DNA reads TGCGCCAGCAGCCAAGGACAGGGGACCACCCAGTACTTC. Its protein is CASSQGQGTTQYF.

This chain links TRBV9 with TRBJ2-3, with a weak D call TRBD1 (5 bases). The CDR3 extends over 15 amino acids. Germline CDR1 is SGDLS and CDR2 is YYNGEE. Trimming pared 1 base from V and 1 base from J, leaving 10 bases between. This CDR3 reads CASSVTGVGTDTQYF. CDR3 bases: TGTGCCAGCAGCGTAACAGGAGTTGGCACAGATACGCAGTATTTT.

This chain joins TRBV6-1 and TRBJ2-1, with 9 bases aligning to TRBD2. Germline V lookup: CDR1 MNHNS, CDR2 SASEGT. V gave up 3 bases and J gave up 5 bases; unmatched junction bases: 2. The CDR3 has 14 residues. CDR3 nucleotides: TGTGCCAGCAGTGAGGCGGGAGGGAACAATGAGCAGTTCTTC. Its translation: CASSEAGGNNEQFF.

The CDR3 sequence is CSVASGIYTDTQYF. In DNA form, the CDR3 reads TGCAGCGTTGCTAGCGGGATTTATACAGATACGCAGTATTTT. The chain links TRBV29-1 to TRBJ2-3, with TRBD2 matching 9 bases. The junction had 5 bases not matched to a gene; V was cut back by 4 bases and J by 3 bases. The length of the CDR3 is 14 residues. Germline assignment: CDR1 SQVTM and CDR2 ANQGSEA.

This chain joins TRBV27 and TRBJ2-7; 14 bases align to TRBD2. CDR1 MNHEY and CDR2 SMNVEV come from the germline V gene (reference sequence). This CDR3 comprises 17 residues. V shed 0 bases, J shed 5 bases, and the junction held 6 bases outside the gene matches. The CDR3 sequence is CASSLSAPGLAGDEQYF. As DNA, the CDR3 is TGTGCCAGCAGTTTATCCGCCCCGGGACTAGCGGGAGACGAGCAGTACTTC.

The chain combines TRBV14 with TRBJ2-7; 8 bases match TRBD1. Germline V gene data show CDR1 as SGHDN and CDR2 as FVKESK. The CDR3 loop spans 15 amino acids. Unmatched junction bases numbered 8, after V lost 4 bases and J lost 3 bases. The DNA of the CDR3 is TGTGCCAGCAGCCTACCCGGGACAGGTCTCTACGAGCAGTACTTC. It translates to CASSLPGTGLYEQYF.

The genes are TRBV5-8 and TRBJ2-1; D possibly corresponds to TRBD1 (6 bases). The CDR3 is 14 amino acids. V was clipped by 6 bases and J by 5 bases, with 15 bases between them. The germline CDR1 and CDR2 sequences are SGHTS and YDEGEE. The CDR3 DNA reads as TGTGCCAGCACCTTTGGACAGCCGCACAATGAGCAGTTCTTC. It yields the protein CASTFGQPHNEQFF.

CDR3 DNA: TGCGCCAGCAGTCAGACAACAGGGTACGAGCAGTACTTC. Residues: CASSQTTGYEQYF. The chain joins TRBV10-1 to TRBJ2-7; TRBD1 is a possible D gene (6 bases). Trimming shortened V by 5 bases and J by 4 bases, and 12 bases separated the two germline ends. CDR1 WNHNN and CDR2 SYGVQD come from the germline V gene (reference sequence). CDR3 length equals 13 residues.

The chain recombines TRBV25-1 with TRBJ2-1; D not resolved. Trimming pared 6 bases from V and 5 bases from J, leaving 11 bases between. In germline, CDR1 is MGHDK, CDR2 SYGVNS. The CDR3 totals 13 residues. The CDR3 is CASRPWQNNEQFF. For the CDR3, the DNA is TGTGCCAGCAGACCGTGGCAAAACAATGAGCAGTTCTTC.

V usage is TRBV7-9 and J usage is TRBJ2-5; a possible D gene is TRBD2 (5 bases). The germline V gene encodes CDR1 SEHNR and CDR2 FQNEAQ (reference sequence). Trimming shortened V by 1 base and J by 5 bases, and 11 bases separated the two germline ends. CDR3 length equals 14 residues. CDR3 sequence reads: CASSLGEGRETQYF. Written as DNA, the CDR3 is TGTGCCAGCAGCTTAGGAGAGGGCCGGGAGACCCAGTACTTC.

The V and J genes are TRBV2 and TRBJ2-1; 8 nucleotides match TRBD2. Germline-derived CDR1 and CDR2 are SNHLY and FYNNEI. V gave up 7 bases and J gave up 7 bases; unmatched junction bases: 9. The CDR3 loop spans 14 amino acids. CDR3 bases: TGTGCCAGCAATCAGCGGGAGTATGAGAATGAGCAGTTCTTC. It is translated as CASNQREYENEQFF.

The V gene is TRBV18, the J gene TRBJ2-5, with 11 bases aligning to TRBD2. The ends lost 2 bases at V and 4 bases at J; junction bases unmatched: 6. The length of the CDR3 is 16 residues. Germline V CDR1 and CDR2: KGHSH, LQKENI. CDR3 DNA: TGTGCCAGCTCACCATTACTAGCGGGAGCGGGAGAGACCCAGTACTTC. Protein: CASSPLLAGAGETQYF. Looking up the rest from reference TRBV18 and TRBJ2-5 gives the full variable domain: NAGVMQNPRHLVRRRGQEARLRCSPMKGHSHVYWYRQLPEEGLKFMVYLQKENIIDESGMPKERFSAEFPKEGPSILRIQQVVRGDSAAYFCASSPLLAGAGETQYFGPGTRLLVL.

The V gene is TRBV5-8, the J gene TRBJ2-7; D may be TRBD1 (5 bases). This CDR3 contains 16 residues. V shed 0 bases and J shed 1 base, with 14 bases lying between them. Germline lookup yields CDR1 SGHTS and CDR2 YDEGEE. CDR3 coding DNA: TGTGCCAGCAGCTTGGCGAATCCAGCAGGGTCCTACGAGCAGTACTTC. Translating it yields CASSLANPAGSYEQYF. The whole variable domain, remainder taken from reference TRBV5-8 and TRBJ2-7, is EAGVTQSPTHLIKTRGQQATLRCSPISGHTSVYWYQQALGLGLQFLLWYDEGEERNRGNFPPRFSGRQFPNYSSELNVNALELEDSALYLCASSLANPAGSYEQYFGPGTRLTVT.

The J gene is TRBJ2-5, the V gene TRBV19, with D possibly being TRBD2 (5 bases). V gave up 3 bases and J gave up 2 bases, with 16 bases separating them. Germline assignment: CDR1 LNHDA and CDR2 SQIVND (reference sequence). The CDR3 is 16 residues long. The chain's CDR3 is CASSISPPRGQETQYF. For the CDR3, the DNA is TGTGCCAGTAGTATCTCCCCTCCCCGGGGACAAGAGACCCAGTACTTC.

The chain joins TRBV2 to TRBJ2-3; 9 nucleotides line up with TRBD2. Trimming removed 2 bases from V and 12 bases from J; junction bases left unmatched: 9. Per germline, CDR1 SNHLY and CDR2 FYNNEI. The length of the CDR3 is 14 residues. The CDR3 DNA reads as TGTGCCAGCAGTGAATCTCTAGCGGGATATGCTCAGTATTTT. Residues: CASSESLAGYAQYF.

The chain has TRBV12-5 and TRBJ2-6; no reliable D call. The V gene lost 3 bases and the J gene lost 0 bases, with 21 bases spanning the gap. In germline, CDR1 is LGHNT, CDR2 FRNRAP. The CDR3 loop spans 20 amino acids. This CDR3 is CASGLRRVFGLDSGANVLTF. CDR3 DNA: TGTGCTAGTGGTTTACGGAGAGTTTTTGGTCTTGACTCTGGGGCCAACGTCCTGACTTTC.

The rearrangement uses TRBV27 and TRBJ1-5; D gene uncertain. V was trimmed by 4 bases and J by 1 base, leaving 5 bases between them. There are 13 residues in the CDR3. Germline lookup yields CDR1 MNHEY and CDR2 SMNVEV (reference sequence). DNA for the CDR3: TGTGCCAGCAGTTCGAGCAGCAATCAGCCCCAGCATTTT. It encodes CASSSSSNQPQHF.

The CDR3 DNA reads as TGCGCCAGCAGCGTCATGCCGGGACAGGGAAGAGAGACCCAGTACTTC. This translates into CASSVMPGQGRETQYF. This chain joins TRBV4-1 and TRBJ2-5, with 9 bases identical to TRBD1. CDR1 MGHRA and CDR2 YSYEKL come from the germline V gene. V lost 5 bases and J lost 4; bases outside the gene matches: 11. The CDR3 is 16 amino acids.

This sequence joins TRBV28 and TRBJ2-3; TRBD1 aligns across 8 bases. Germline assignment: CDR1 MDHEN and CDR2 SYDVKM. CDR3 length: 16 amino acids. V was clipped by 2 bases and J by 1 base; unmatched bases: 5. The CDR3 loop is CASSLVLQGGTDTQYF. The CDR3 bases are TGTGCCAGCAGTTTAGTTTTACAGGGGGGCACAGATACGCAGTATTTT.

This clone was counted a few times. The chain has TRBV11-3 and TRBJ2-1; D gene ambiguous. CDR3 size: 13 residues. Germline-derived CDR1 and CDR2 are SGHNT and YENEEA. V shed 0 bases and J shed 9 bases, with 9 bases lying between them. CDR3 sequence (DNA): TGTGCCAGCAGCTTAGATCCAAGCACTGAGCAGTTCTTC. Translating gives CASSLDPSTEQFF.

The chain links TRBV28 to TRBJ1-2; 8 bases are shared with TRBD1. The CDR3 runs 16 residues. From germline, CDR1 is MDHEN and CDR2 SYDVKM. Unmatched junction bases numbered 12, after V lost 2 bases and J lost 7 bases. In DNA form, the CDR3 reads TGTGCCAGCAGTTTAGCGGGGACAGGTATTTGGAGTGGCTACACCTTC. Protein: CASSLAGTGIWSGYTF.

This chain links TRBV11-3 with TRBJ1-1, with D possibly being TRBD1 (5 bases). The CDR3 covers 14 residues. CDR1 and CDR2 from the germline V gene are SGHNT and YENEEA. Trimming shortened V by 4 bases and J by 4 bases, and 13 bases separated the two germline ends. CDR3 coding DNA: TGTGCCAGCAGCTCTTTCAGGGAAATCACTGAAGCTTTCTTT. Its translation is CASSSFREITEAFF. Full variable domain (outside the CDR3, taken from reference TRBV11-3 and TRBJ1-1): EAGVVQSPRYKIIEKKQPVAFWCNPISGHNTLYWYLQNLGQGPELLIRYENEEAVDDSQLPKDRFSAERLKGVDSTLKIQPAELGDSAVYLCASSSFREITEAFFGQGTRLTVV.